This is a list of T cell receptor beta chains from one sample in a study of blood T cell repertoires in COVID-19. Sequencing used immunoSEQ multiplex PCR; TCRdb keeps in-frame clones, though not all of them. The sample shows approximately 250,000 clones, about 80% of them seen only once. The sequenced sample was PBMCs or T cells enriched from blood (not recorded which). The receptors derive from a man in his forties who had recovered from COVID-19. Each CDR3 is given with its conserved first and last residue. The D gene is left open where the match is weak. Not every row has a clone size; where given, it reads once, few, many or a size class.

j_call: TRBJ2-6
v_call: TRBV7-9
clone_size: -
d_call: TRBD1
cdr3_aa: CASSYTGGEVGANVLTF
cdr3_nt: TGTGCCAGCAGCTACACAGGGGGCGAGGTTGGGGCCAACGTCCTGACTTTC

j_call: TRBJ1-2
v_call: TRBV3-1/TRBV3-2
clone_size: -
d_call: -
cdr3_aa: CASSRLNYGYTF
cdr3_nt: TGTGCCAGCAGCCGACTGAACTATGGCTACACCTTC

j_call: TRBJ1-5
v_call: TRBV6-4
clone_size: -
d_call: -
cdr3_aa: CASSEQGMGQPQHF
cdr3_nt: TGTGCCAGCAGTGAACAGGGAATGGGACAGCCCCAGCATTTT

j_call: TRBJ2-7
v_call: TRBV6-2/TRBV6-3
clone_size: -
d_call: -
cdr3_aa: CASSHRETYEQYF
cdr3_nt: TGTGCCAGCAGCCACCGGGAAACCTACGAGCAGTACTTC

j_call: TRBJ2-1
v_call: TRBV6-4
clone_size: -
d_call: TRBD2
cdr3_aa: CASSDEAGGYTEQFF
cdr3_nt: TGTGCCAGCAGTGACGAAGCGGGGGGGTACACTGAGCAGTTCTTC

j_call: TRBJ1-2
v_call: TRBV3-1/TRBV3-2
clone_size: -
d_call: -
cdr3_aa: CASSQSGAYTNYGYTF
cdr3_nt: TGTGCCAGCAGCCAGAGCGGGGCATATACTAACTATGGCTACACCTTC

j_call: TRBJ2-7
v_call: TRBV10-3
clone_size: -
d_call: -
cdr3_aa: CAISPRGDSEQYF
cdr3_nt: TGTGCCATCAGCCCGAGAGGCGACTCCGAGCAGTACTTC

j_call: TRBJ2-5
v_call: TRBV4-3
clone_size: -
d_call: -
cdr3_aa: CASSQDGRGTQETQYF
cdr3_nt: TGCGCCAGCAGCCAAGATGGGCGGGGTACCCAAGAGACCCAGTACTTC

j_call: TRBJ2-3
v_call: TRBV7-3
clone_size: -
d_call: TRBD2
cdr3_aa: CASSYGLAETDTQYF
cdr3_nt: TGTGCCAGCAGCTATGGACTAGCGGAGACAGATACGCAGTATTTT

j_call: TRBJ1-4
v_call: TRBV3-1/TRBV3-2
clone_size: -
d_call: TRBD1
cdr3_aa: CASSPTGVGNEKLFF
cdr3_nt: TGTGCCAGCAGCCCCACAGGGGTGGGTAATGAAAAACTGTTTTTT

j_call: TRBJ1-4
v_call: TRBV28
clone_size: -
d_call: -
cdr3_aa: CASRGGLGEKLFF
cdr3_nt: TGTGCCAGCCGGGGAGGGTTGGGTGAAAAACTGTTTTTT

j_call: TRBJ1-1
v_call: TRBV2
clone_size: -
d_call: -
cdr3_aa: CASSLNRQNTEAFF
cdr3_nt: TGTGCCAGCAGCCTAAACCGACAGAACACTGAAGCTTTCTTT

j_call: TRBJ1-2
v_call: TRBV4-3
clone_size: -
d_call: -
cdr3_aa: CASSQGTLGYGYTF
cdr3_nt: TGCGCCAGCAGCCAAGGGACTTTGGGCTATGGCTACACCTTC

j_call: TRBJ2-5
v_call: TRBV7-3
clone_size: -
d_call: TRBD2
cdr3_aa: CASSLSSGASQETQYF
cdr3_nt: TGTGCCAGCAGCTTATCTAGCGGGGCCTCCCAAGAGACCCAGTACTTC

j_call: TRBJ1-4
v_call: TRBV4-2
clone_size: -
d_call: -
cdr3_aa: CASSHTEETNEKLFF
cdr3_nt: TGTGCCAGCAGCCACACGGAGGAGACTAATGAAAAACTGTTTTTT

j_call: TRBJ1-1
v_call: TRBV7-9
clone_size: few
d_call: -
cdr3_aa: CASSPPGPGAEAFF
cdr3_nt: TGTGCCAGCAGCCCCCCGGGTCCTGGCGCTGAAGCTTTCTTT

j_call: TRBJ1-1
v_call: TRBV2
clone_size: -
d_call: -
cdr3_aa: CASSGTVVNTEAFF
cdr3_nt: TGTGCCAGCAGTGGGACAGTCGTGAACACTGAAGCTTTCTTT

j_call: TRBJ1-2
v_call: TRBV5-1
clone_size: -
d_call: -
cdr3_aa: CASSWGLIYGYTF
cdr3_nt: TGCGCCAGCAGCTGGGGACTTATCTATGGCTACACCTTC

j_call: TRBJ1-4
v_call: TRBV5-1
clone_size: -
d_call: TRBD1
cdr3_aa: CASSLGPGTGNEKLFF
cdr3_nt: TGCGCCAGCAGCTTGGGCCCCGGGACAGGGAATGAAAAACTGTTTTTT

j_call: TRBJ1-6
v_call: TRBV27
clone_size: once
d_call: -
cdr3_aa: CASSRTGNSPLHF
cdr3_nt: TGTGCCAGCAGTCGGACGGGGAATTCACCCCTCCACTTT

j_call: TRBJ2-1
v_call: TRBV12-5
clone_size: -
d_call: TRBD2
cdr3_aa: CASGLAGGLMRLFF
cdr3_nt: TGTGCTAGTGGTTTAGCGGGGGGGCTTATGCGACTGTTCTTC

j_call: TRBJ1-1
v_call: TRBV5-1
clone_size: few
d_call: TRBD1
cdr3_aa: CASSSTYRGREVTEAFF
cdr3_nt: TGCGCCAGCAGCTCTACCTACAGGGGGCGCGAGGTCACTGAAGCTTTCTTT

j_call: TRBJ2-7
v_call: TRBV19
clone_size: -
d_call: TRBD1
cdr3_aa: CASTPGTGLGSNEQYF
cdr3_nt: TGTGCCAGTACCCCAGGGACAGGATTAGGGTCCAACGAGCAGTACTTC

j_call: TRBJ2-2
v_call: TRBV4-2
clone_size: few
d_call: TRBD1
cdr3_aa: CASSPLGSGTGNTGELFF
cdr3_nt: TGTGCCAGCAGCCCACTCGGATCCGGGACAGGGAACACCGGGGAGCTGTTTTTT

j_call: TRBJ2-7
v_call: TRBV27
clone_size: once
d_call: TRBD1
cdr3_aa: CASSPSGTVPYEQYF
cdr3_nt: TGTGCCAGCAGCCCATCCGGGACAGTCCCCTACGAGCAGTACTTC

j_call: TRBJ2-7
v_call: TRBV7-9
clone_size: -
d_call: -
cdr3_aa: CASSPPTGGAYEQYF
cdr3_nt: TGTGCCAGCAGCCCCCCCACAGGGGGGGCCTACGAGCAGTACTTC

j_call: TRBJ2-1
v_call: TRBV30
clone_size: -
d_call: TRBD1
cdr3_aa: CAWSRKGQGLYNEQFF
cdr3_nt: TGTGCCTGGAGTCGGAAGGGACAGGGATTATACAATGAGCAGTTCTTC

j_call: TRBJ2-5
v_call: TRBV5-4
clone_size: once
d_call: TRBD1
cdr3_aa: CASSPGQPGRGETQYF
cdr3_nt: TGTGCCAGCAGCCCGGGACAGCCGGGCCGAGGGGAGACCCAGTACTTC

j_call: TRBJ2-7
v_call: TRBV7-8
clone_size: -
d_call: TRBD2
cdr3_aa: CASSRTSGISYEQYF
cdr3_nt: TGTGCCAGCAGCCGGACTAGCGGGATATCTTACGAGCAGTACTTC

j_call: TRBJ2-3
v_call: TRBV10-3
clone_size: -
d_call: TRBD2
cdr3_aa: CAISEPRGGTDTQYF
cdr3_nt: TGTGCCATCAGTGAGCCCCGGGGGGGAACAGATACGCAGTATTTT

j_call: TRBJ2-7
v_call: TRBV6-5
clone_size: -
d_call: TRBD1
cdr3_aa: CASSYGTGGGYEQYF
cdr3_nt: TGTGCCAGCAGTTACGGGACAGGGGGAGGCTACGAGCAGTACTTC

j_call: TRBJ2-3
v_call: TRBV7-2
clone_size: once
d_call: -
cdr3_aa: CASSRRGGGSTDTQYF
cdr3_nt: TGTGCCAGCAGCCGGCGGGGAGGGGGGAGCACAGATACGCAGTATTTT

j_call: TRBJ1-2
v_call: TRBV7-2
clone_size: -
d_call: TRBD1
cdr3_aa: CASSAGGTGYYGYTF
cdr3_nt: TGTGCCAGCAGCGCCGGGGGGACAGGGTACTATGGCTACACCTTC

j_call: TRBJ1-6
v_call: TRBV6-5
clone_size: -
d_call: TRBD1
cdr3_aa: CASSYSGTARNSPLHF
cdr3_nt: TGTGCCAGCAGTTATTCCGGGACAGCCAGGAATTCACCCCTCCACTTT

j_call: TRBJ1-2
v_call: TRBV6-4
clone_size: -
d_call: TRBD1
cdr3_aa: CASSPDRGYGYTF
cdr3_nt: TGTGCCAGCAGCCCGGACAGGGGGTATGGCTACACCTTC

j_call: TRBJ1-4
v_call: TRBV6-1
clone_size: -
d_call: -
cdr3_aa: CASSERMGGANEKLFF
cdr3_nt: TGTGCCAGCAGTGAACGCATGGGGGGGGCTAATGAAAAACTGTTTTTT

j_call: TRBJ1-1
v_call: TRBV19
clone_size: -
d_call: TRBD1
cdr3_aa: CASSPLYRGTFEAFF
cdr3_nt: TGTGCCAGTAGTCCCCTCTACAGGGGGACATTTGAAGCTTTCTTT

j_call: TRBJ2-7
v_call: TRBV5-4
clone_size: -
d_call: -
cdr3_aa: CASSSGDSFYEQYF
cdr3_nt: TGTGCCAGCAGCTCCGGGGACTCCTTCTACGAGCAGTACTTC

j_call: TRBJ1-2
v_call: TRBV2
clone_size: -
d_call: -
cdr3_aa: CARDNYGYTF
cdr3_nt: TGTGCCAGGGACAATTATGGCTACACCTTC

j_call: TRBJ1-1
v_call: TRBV10-1
clone_size: few
d_call: -
cdr3_aa: CASSRGAVTEAFF
cdr3_nt: TGCGCCAGCAGTCGGGGGGCGGTCACTGAAGCTTTCTTT

j_call: TRBJ2-3
v_call: TRBV7-3
clone_size: -
d_call: -
cdr3_aa: CASSPRTADTQYF
cdr3_nt: TGTGCCAGCAGCCCAAGGACAGCAGATACGCAGTATTTT

j_call: TRBJ1-1
v_call: TRBV11-3
clone_size: -
d_call: TRBD1
cdr3_aa: CASSLGTVHFTEAFF
cdr3_nt: TGTGCCAGCAGCCTAGGGACAGTGCATTTCACTGAAGCTTTCTTT

j_call: TRBJ2-5
v_call: TRBV28
clone_size: once
d_call: -
cdr3_aa: CASKVGGTGETQYF
cdr3_nt: TGTGCCAGCAAGGTAGGGGGTACCGGGGAGACCCAGTACTTC

j_call: TRBJ2-1
v_call: TRBV5-5
clone_size: -
d_call: -
cdr3_aa: CASSYFNEQFF
cdr3_nt: TGTGCCAGCAGCTACTTTAATGAGCAGTTCTTC